This T cell receptor (beta chain) was recovered during a study of T cell changes during pregnancy in multiple sclerosis. V trimming: 5 bases; J trimming: 2 bases; junction bases outside the gene matches: 7. The CDR3 consists of 15 residues. Looked up from germline, CDR1 is SGHVS and CDR2 is FQNEAQ. The assay was immunoSEQ multiplex PCR, and TCRdb's table has in-frame clones only and misses some. The table lists fewer than 75,000 clones, roughly 90% of them singletons. Sequencing was performed on CD8+ T cells from peripheral blood mononuclear cells, taken before pregnancy. This receptor was identified in a female donor with multiple sclerosis, enrolled in a pregnancy study. The rearrangement uses TRBV7-8 and TRBJ2-3; 7 nucleotides match TRBD1. The CDR3 bases are TGTGCCAGCAGCGGGGGACAGCCCTCCACAGATACGCAGTATTTT. Translating it yields CASSGGQPSTDTQYF. The variable domain in full, with the rest retrieved from reference TRBV7-8 and TRBJ2-3, is GAGVSQSPRYKVAKRGQDVALRCDPISGHVSLFWYQQALGQGPEFLTYFQNEAQLDKSGLPSDRFFAERPEGSVSTLKIQRTQQEDSAVYLCASSGGQPSTDTQYFGPGTRLTVL.